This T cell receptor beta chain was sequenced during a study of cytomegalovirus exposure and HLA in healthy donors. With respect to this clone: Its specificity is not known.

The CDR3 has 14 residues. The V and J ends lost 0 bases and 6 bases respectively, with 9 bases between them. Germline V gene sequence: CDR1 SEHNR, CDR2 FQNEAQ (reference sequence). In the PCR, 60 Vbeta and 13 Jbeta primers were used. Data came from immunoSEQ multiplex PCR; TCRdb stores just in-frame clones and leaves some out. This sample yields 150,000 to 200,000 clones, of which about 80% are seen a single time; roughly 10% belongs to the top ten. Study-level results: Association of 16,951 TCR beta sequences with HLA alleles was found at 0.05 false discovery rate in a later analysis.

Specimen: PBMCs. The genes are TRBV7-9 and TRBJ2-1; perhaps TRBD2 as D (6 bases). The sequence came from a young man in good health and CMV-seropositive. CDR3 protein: CASSLALTSNEQFF. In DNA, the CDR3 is TGTGCCAGCAGCTTAGCACTGACTAGCAATGAGCAGTTCTTC. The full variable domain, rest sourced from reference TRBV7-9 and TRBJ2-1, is DTGVSQNPRHKITKRGQNVTFRCDPISEHNRLYWYRQTLGQGPEFLTYFQNEAQLEKSRLLSDRFSAERPKGSFSTLEIQRTEQGDSAMYLCASSLALTSNEQFFGPGTRLTVL.